This is a list of T cell receptor beta chains from one sample in a study of blood T cell repertoires in COVID-19. Sequenced by immunoSEQ multiplex PCR; TCRdb stores in-frame clones only, minus some. Altogether 45,000 to 50,000 clones are present, over 75% being singletons, with the ten largest covering around 30%. The sequenced sample consisted of peripheral blood. The receptors shown here come from a woman of 80 years or more with COVID-19, enrolled during active disease. The CDR3 runs from the conserved cysteine through the conserved F or W. The D gene is left open where the match is weak. Some rows mark clone size as missing; the rest say once, few, many or name a class of expanded clone.

v_call	cdr3_length	j_call	d_call	clone_size	cdr3_nt	cdr3_aa
TRBV9	13	TRBJ2-1	-	once	TGTGCCAGCAGCATTGATGAACTTAATGAGCAGTTCTTC	CASSIDELNEQFF
TRBV7-9	15	TRBJ2-7	TRBD1	-	TGTGCCAGCAGCCCGGGACAGGTCGGCTCCTACGAGCAGTACTTC	CASSPGQVGSYEQYF
TRBV6-2/TRBV6-3	17	TRBJ1-2	TRBD1	-	TGTGCCAGCAGTTCACCGACAGGGTCCTATGCTAACTATGGCTACACCTTC	CASSSPTGSYANYGYTF
TRBV6-2/TRBV6-3	15	TRBJ1-1	-	many	TGTGCCAGCAGTCCCGACGGACAGCCGAACACTGAAGCTTTCTTT	CASSPDGQPNTEAFF
TRBV5-4	16	TRBJ2-2	-	-	TGTGCCAGCAGCTTGGGGGGCGCCGGGGGCACCGGGGAGCTGTTTTTT	CASSLGGAGGTGELFF
TRBV7-9	14	TRBJ1-5	-	-	TGTGCCAGCAGCCTAGGGACCGCGGGGCAGCCCCAGCATTTT	CASSLGTAGQPQHF
TRBV7-2	13	TRBJ2-7	-	once	TGTGCCGGCCTTAGCGTAAACTCCTACGAGCAGTACTTC	CAGLSVNSYEQYF
TRBV5-1	14	TRBJ1-6	-	once	TGCGCCAGCAGAGGGGACACGACTAATTCACCCCTCCACTTT	CASRGDTTNSPLHF
TRBV11-2	14	TRBJ1-2	TRBD1	-	TGTGCCAGCAGCCCCTGGACAGGTGTTATCAGCTACACCTTC	CASSPWTGVISYTF
TRBV5-1	14	TRBJ2-7	-	-	TGCGCCAGCAGCCCAGAAATGAGAGGGTACGAGCAGTACTTC	CASSPEMRGYEQYF
TRBV4-2	15	TRBJ2-1	TRBD2	-	TGTGCCAGCAGCCAAGGCGGGAGGGCCCTCAATGAGCAGTTCTTC	CASSQGGRALNEQFF
TRBV18	12	TRBJ2-7	-	-	TGTGCCAGCTCACCAACGACTTACGAGCAGTACTTC	CASSPTTYEQYF
TRBV7-9	15	TRBJ2-1	TRBD2	-	TGTGCCAGCAGCCGTTACGGGGGGTCCTACAATGAGCAGTTCTTC	CASSRYGGSYNEQFF
TRBV6-5	13	TRBJ2-7	TRBD1	-	TGTGCCAGCAGTTCCCGACAGGGCGACGAGCAGTACTTC	CASSSRQGDEQYF
TRBV4-1	12	TRBJ2-5	-	-	TGCGCCAGCAGCCAAGAGGGGGCGACCCAGTACTTC	CASSQEGATQYF
TRBV7-9	18	TRBJ1-2	TRBD1	-	TGTGCCAGCAGCTTAGCCAGGGGGCTTCGGCCTTCTAACTATGGCTACACCTTC	CASSLARGLRPSNYGYTF
TRBV4-3	16	TRBJ2-3	TRBD2	-	TGCGCCAGCAGCCACCTACTAGCGGGGAGCACAGATACGCAGTATTTT	CASSHLLAGSTDTQYF
TRBV7-9	15	TRBJ2-3	TRBD2	-	TGTGCCAGCAGCTTCGGACTAGCGGGCACAGATACGCAGTATTTT	CASSFGLAGTDTQYF
TRBV6-1	13	TRBJ2-7	-	-	TGTGCCAGCAGTGAAGCAGGGGTGGGGGAGCAGTACTTC	CASSEAGVGEQYF
TRBV11-1	16	TRBJ2-6	TRBD1	-	TGTGCCAGCACAGGGGGCCCCCAATCTGGGGCCAACGTCCTGACTTTC	CASTGGPQSGANVLTF
TRBV6-4	13	TRBJ1-5	-	-	TGTGCCAGCAGTGCCGAGAGGGATCAGCCCCAGCATTTT	CASSAERDQPQHF
TRBV6-2/TRBV6-3	17	TRBJ2-3	TRBD2	-	TGTGCCAGCAGTCCCCTTACTAGCGGGATTGGTCCTGATACGCAGTATTTT	CASSPLTSGIGPDTQYF
TRBV27	16	TRBJ1-1	TRBD1	-	TGTGCCAGCAGTCATCCCGGACAGGGGATGAACACTGAAGCTTTCTTT	CASSHPGQGMNTEAFF
TRBV28	19	TRBJ2-2	-	-	TGTGCCAGCAGTTTGGTCCCCACAGGGAATTGGGGTGGCACCGGGGAGCTGTTTTTT	CASSLVPTGNWGGTGELFF
TRBV5-6	17	TRBJ1-5	-	-	TGTGCCAGCAGCTTGGGGGGTACAGGCGATAGCAATCAGCCCCAGCATTTT	CASSLGGTGDSNQPQHF
TRBV3-1/TRBV3-2	15	TRBJ1-4	-	-	TGTGCCAGCAGCCAATCCACGGACATGCGTGAAAAACTGTTTTTT	CASSQSTDMREKLFF
TRBV4-1	19	TRBJ2-7	TRBD2	-	TGCGCCAGCAGCCAAGATGACCCGGGTCTAGCGGGAGGTCGCTACGAGCAGTACTTC	CASSQDDPGLAGGRYEQYF
TRBV5-4	11	TRBJ2-5	-	few	TGTGCCAGCAAGGCGGGGGAGACCCAGTACTTC	CASKAGETQYF
TRBV27	14	TRBJ2-5	TRBD2	-	TGTGCCAGCGGACTAGCGGGGGTTCAAGAGACCCAGTACTTC	CASGLAGVQETQYF
TRBV5-1	13	TRBJ1-4	-	-	TGCGCCAGCACTAAACAGCCTAATGAAAAACTGTTTTTT	CASTKQPNEKLFF
TRBV6-5	16	TRBJ2-7	-	-	TGTGCCAGCAGTTACTCGTACGGGGGAAGCTCCTACGAGCAGTACTTC	CASSYSYGGSSYEQYF
TRBV9	12	TRBJ2-7	TRBD2	-	TGTGCCAGCAACAAATTCGGGGGGGAGCAGTACTTC	CASNKFGGEQYF
TRBV28	15	TRBJ2-7	-	-	TGTGCCAGCAGTCGCCAGGCCGCCGGATCCTACGAGCAGTACTTC	CASSRQAAGSYEQYF
TRBV18	15	TRBJ2-2	TRBD1	once	TGTGCCAGCTCACCTGTGACAGGGGGCTCCGGGGAGCTGTTTTTT	CASSPVTGGSGELFF
TRBV12-5	14	TRBJ2-5	TRBD2	-	TGTGCTAGTGCCGGGGAGCGGGGCCAAGAGACCCAGTACTTC	CASAGERGQETQYF
TRBV7-2	14	TRBJ2-2	-	-	TGTGCCAGCAGACAAGAAGGGGCCACCGGGGAGCTGTTTTTT	CASRQEGATGELFF
TRBV10-3	17	TRBJ1-4	-	-	TGTGCCATCAGTGCATGGGACTTCAAAACAACTAATGAAAAACTGTTTTTT	CAISAWDFKTTNEKLFF
TRBV6-5	15	TRBJ2-1	-	-	TGTGCCAGCAGTCTCACGGGAAGCTCCTACAATGAGCAGTTCTTC	CASSLTGSSYNEQFF
TRBV6-6	13	TRBJ1-2	-	-	TGTGCCAGCATGGCAGAACGAAACTATGGCTACACCTTC	CASMAERNYGYTF
TRBV24-1	16	TRBJ2-1	-	-	TGTGCCACCAGTGATGACTCCGGGACAAGATACAATGAGCAGTTCTTC	CATSDDSGTRYNEQFF
TRBV24-1	15	TRBJ2-3	TRBD1	-	TGTGCCACCAGTGATTTGGGACAGGGAAGGGATACGCAGTATTTT	CATSDLGQGRDTQYF
TRBV7-8	14	TRBJ2-1	TRBD1	-	TGTGCCAGCAGACTGGGACAGGGGGCGAATGAGCAGTTCTTC	CASRLGQGANEQFF
TRBV4-1	15	TRBJ2-1	-	-	TGCGCCAGCAGCCCCCGAGTCGGGCTAGCCTATGAGCAGTTCTTC	CASSPRVGLAYEQFF